The 21 T cell receptor beta chains presented below share a single source sample, sequenced in a study of control samples from healthy donors and cancer patients. Repertoires were generated with immunoSEQ multiplex PCR, while TCRdb's copy carries only in-frame clones and drops some. This table has approximately 98,000 clones, about 80% appearing once. The sequenced sample was blood. All receptors derive from a man in his late teens or twenties in good health.

The V gene is TRBV7-2, the J gene TRBJ2-4; the match to TRBD1 covers 8 bases. V was pared by 5 bases and J by 2 bases, with 8 bases of the junction left unmatched. This CDR3 has 16 residues. Germline V gives CDR1 SGHTA, CDR2 FQGNSA. Here the CDR3 reads CASSAGTGGSKNIQYF. CDR3 coding DNA: TGTGCCAGCAGCGCCGGGACAGGAGGGTCCAAAAACATTCAGTACTTC.

The chain recombines TRBV24-1 with TRBJ2-6; D gene uncertain. CDR1 KGHDR and CDR2 SFDVKD come from the germline V gene. The CDR3 spans 15 residues. V was clipped by 6 bases and J by 4 bases, with 12 bases between them. Here the CDR3 reads CATSPRAAGANVLTF. CDR3 sequence (DNA): TGTGCCACCAGTCCGCGAGCCGCCGGGGCCAACGTCCTGACTTTC.

Here the CDR3 reads CASSLEGDPLNEQYF. The CDR3 DNA follows: TGCGCCAGCAGCTTGGAAGGGGACCCGCTTAACGAGCAGTACTTC. The chain carries TRBV5-1 and TRBJ2-7, with D perhaps given as TRBD1 or TRBD2 (5 bases each). CDR3 length: 15 residues. Germline lookup yields CDR1 SGHRS and CDR2 YFSETQ. The germline V and J ends were trimmed by 0 bases and 5 bases, with 15 bases remaining between them.

The chain links TRBV14 to TRBJ2-2; D is perhaps TRBD2 (6 bases). Trimming left V 4 bases short and J 9 bases short, with 12 bases between. CDR1 is SGHDN, CDR2 FVKESK, per germline. The CDR3 extends over 13 amino acids. CDR3 protein: CASSRGLGRELFF. In DNA, the CDR3 is TGTGCCAGCAGCCGGGGACTCGGTCGGGAGCTGTTTTTT.

The rearrangement links TRBV28 to TRBJ2-6, with 8 bases that match TRBD1. CDR3 length: 18 residues. Per the germline V gene, CDR1 is MDHEN and CDR2 is SYDVKM. The V gene end was trimmed by 6 bases and the J gene end by 3 bases; junction bases not matched to a gene: 13. This chain's CDR3 is CASSGAGGYFSGANVLTF. The DNA of the CDR3 is TGTGCCAGCAGCGGGGCAGGGGGCTATTTTAGTGGGGCCAACGTCCTGACTTTC.

The chain uses TRBV29-1 and TRBJ2-1; D might be TRBD1 (5 bases). The germline V and J ends were trimmed by 6 bases and 0 bases, with 9 bases remaining between them. The CDR3 is 13 residues long. Per germline, CDR1 SQVTM and CDR2 ANQGSEA. The CDR3 DNA reads TGCAGCGTACAGGAGAGCTCCTACAATGAGCAGTTCTTC. Its translation: CSVQESSYNEQFF.

The chain joins TRBV2 to TRBJ2-5; D gene ambiguous. V lost 7 bases to trimming and J lost 7 bases, with 16 bases between them. This CDR3 is 13 amino acids long. Looked up from germline, CDR1 is SNHLY and CDR2 is FYNNEI. CDR3 loop: CASIPTAAGTQYF. CDR3 nucleotide sequence: TGTGCCAGCATTCCAACGGCGGCCGGGACCCAGTACTTC.

The CDR3 bases are TGTGCCAGCAGTTACTCGGTGGACGGTCAGCCCCAGCATTTT. Amino acids: CASSYSVDGQPQHF. The J gene is TRBJ1-5, the V gene TRBV6-5; D gene unclear. This CDR3 spans 14 amino acids. Deletions cut 0 bases from V and 6 bases from J, with 9 bases between. Germline CDR1 is MNHEY and CDR2 is SVGAGI.

The chain recombines TRBV4-1 with TRBJ2-5; D gene uncertain. The length of the CDR3 is 15 residues. Trimming stripped 2 bases from V and 1 base from J, with 11 bases between. Looked up from germline, CDR1 is MGHRA and CDR2 is YSYEKL. The CDR3 DNA reads as TGCGCCAGCAGCCAATTATCGGGTTTCCAAGAGACCCAGTACTTC. This translates into CASSQLSGFQETQYF.

The chain has TRBV15 and TRBJ2-3; D ambiguous. The CDR3 contains 15 residues. Trimming took off 0 bases at V and 4 bases at J, with 11 bases between the two ends. Germline loops: CDR1 LNHNV, CDR2 YYDKDF (reference sequence). CDR3 sequence (DNA): TGTGCCACCAGCAGAGATACCCGGTTGTCAGATACGCAGTATTTT. It yields the protein CATSRDTRLSDTQYF.

V is TRBV5-1 and J is TRBJ2-1, with 7 bases matching TRBD2. The CDR3 contains 15 residues. The J segment lost 4 bases and the V segment lost 0 bases, leaving 4 bases of the junction unmatched. Germline lookup yields CDR1 SGHRS and CDR2 YFSETQ. CDR3 in DNA: TGCGCCAGCAGCTTGGAGCGGGGAGCTTACAATGAGCAGTTCTTC. Encoded protein: CASSLERGAYNEQFF.

This clone was counted once. The chain has TRBV6-4 and TRBJ2-1; D is possibly TRBD2 (6 bases). Germline V CDR1 and CDR2: MRHNA, SNTAGT. The CDR3 runs to 15 residues. V gave up 7 bases and J gave up 5 bases, with 18 bases separating them. CDR3 in DNA: TGTGCCAGCACCCCTGACGGGGGTCAAAACAATGAGCAGTTCTTC. Protein product: CASTPDGGQNNEQFF.

The gene calls are TRBV7-2 and TRBJ1-2; D is undetermined. From germline, CDR1 is SGHTA and CDR2 FQGNSA. This CDR3 is 14 amino acids long. V dropped 5 bases and J dropped 8 bases, with 18 bases sitting between them. Here the CDR3 reads CASSADIYVKGYTF. DNA of the CDR3: TGTGCCAGCAGCGCTGATATCTACGTGAAAGGCTACACCTTC.

Here the CDR3 reads CASGKFPRGEQYF. As DNA, the CDR3 is TGTGCTAGCGGAAAATTCCCGAGGGGTGAGCAGTACTTC. This chain joins TRBV7-7 and TRBJ2-7; possible D gene TRBD2, 6 bases. This CDR3 contains 13 residues. Germline assignment: CDR1 SSHAT and CDR2 FNYEAQ (reference sequence).

The chain combines TRBV5-6 with TRBJ2-7; 8 bases are a match to TRBD2. The CDR3 has 13 residues. V gave up 4 bases and J gave up 2 bases; unmatched junction bases: 2. Germline-derived CDR1 and CDR2 are SGHDT and YYEEEE. In DNA form, the CDR3 reads TGTGCCAGCAGCCGTAGCGGGGCCTACGAGCAGTACTTC. It encodes CASSRSGAYEQYF.

The chain combines TRBV6-2 or TRBV6-3 with TRBJ1-5; 9 bases align to TRBD1. The CDR3 spans 16 residues. Germline CDR1 MNHEY, CDR2 SVGEGT. V was pared by 2 bases and J by 1 base, with 3 bases of the junction left unmatched. The CDR3 region has the DNA TGTGCCAGCAGTTACAACAGGGGGCGCAGCAATCAGCCCCAGCATTTT. Translating gives CASSYNRGRSNQPQHF.

V is TRBV4-2 and J is TRBJ2-3; TRBD2 might be the D (7 bases). The germline V and J ends were trimmed by 0 bases and 2 bases, with 21 bases remaining between them. CDR1 and CDR2 from the germline V gene are LGHNA and YNFKEQ. The CDR3 extends over 19 amino acids. The CDR3 DNA is TGTGCCAGCAGCCAAGATACGGCGGGGGCCAACCTGAACACAGATACGCAGTATTTT. Encoded protein: CASSQDTAGANLNTDTQYF.

The J gene is TRBJ1-1, the V gene TRBV4-1; a weak D match, TRBD1 (5 bases). The CDR3 covers 15 residues. From germline, CDR1 is MGHRA and CDR2 YSYEKL. The V end lost 0 bases, the J end lost 5 bases, and 13 bases lay between the germline ends. The CDR3 here is CASSQDEGVGTEAFF. In nucleotides, the CDR3 is TGCGCCAGCAGCCAAGATGAAGGGGTGGGGACTGAAGCTTTCTTT.

The rearrangement joins TRBV24-1 to TRBJ2-7; 7 bases map to TRBD2. This CDR3 has 15 amino acids. V shed 1 base, J shed 4 bases, and the junction held 6 bases outside the gene matches. CDR1 and CDR2 from the germline V gene are KGHDR and SFDVKD. The CDR3 bases are TGTGCCACCAGTGATTTTACGCCGGGGGGATACGAGCAGTACGTC. This gives the protein CATSDFTPGGYEQYV.

This clone showed up just a few times. This chain connects TRBV18 to TRBJ1-1; no reliable D call. Between the trimmed V and J ends, which lost 1 base and 0 bases, there was a span of 9 bases. CDR3 length: 15 residues. The germline V gene has CDR1 KGHSH and CDR2 LQKENI. The CDR3 nucleotides read TGTGCCAGCTCACCACTTCAAACCATGAACACTGAAGCTTTCTTT. Protein product: CASSPLQTMNTEAFF.

V and J are TRBV27 and TRBJ2-3; no reliable D call. With 0 bases removed from V and 0 bases from J, the gap between germline ends came to 7 bases. The CDR3 length is 15 residues. Germline CDR1 MNHEY, CDR2 SMNVEV (reference sequence). This CDR3 reads CASSLSWLSTDTQYF. CDR3 nucleotides: TGTGCCAGCAGTTTATCGTGGCTGAGCACAGATACGCAGTATTTT.